This T cell receptor (beta chain) derives from a study of blood T cell repertoires in COVID-19. The sample holds a few counts of this clone. Per the germline V gene, CDR1 is SGHKS and CDR2 is YYEKEE (reference sequence). This CDR3 has 15 amino acids. V was pared by 0 bases and J by 6 bases, with 13 bases between. Repertoires were generated with immunoSEQ multiplex PCR, while TCRdb's copy carries only in-frame clones and drops some. The sample records 65,000 to 90,000 clones, 77% being singletons. The chain carries TRBV5-5 and TRBJ2-1; D may be TRBD2 (6 bases). Specimen: peripheral blood. This TCR was recovered from a man in his 70s with COVID-19, enrolled during active disease. The CDR3 loop reads CASSLGVAVSNEQFF. The CDR3 DNA reads as TGTGCCAGCAGCTTGGGAGTAGCGGTGAGCAATGAGCAGTTCTTC.